The rows below give T cell receptor beta chains drawn from one sample of a study of blood T cell repertoires in COVID-19. Generated by immunoSEQ multiplex PCR, the TCRdb table keeps only in-frame clones and is missing some. The sample gives under 95,000 clones, roughly nine tenths of which show up once; 5% to 5.5% is in the top ten. Source material: peripheral blood. The receptor source for this set is a man between 60 and 70 years old with acute or convalescent COVID-19. CDR3s include the opening cysteine and the closing phenylalanine or tryptophan. A D gene is named only where the DNA matches it firmly. Rows give clone size only sometimes, using once, few, many, or a class for an expanded clone.

clone size	D gene	V gene	J gene	CDR3 protein	CDR3 DNA
.	.	TRBV19	TRBJ2-7	CASTTGTTYEQYF	TGTGCCAGTACTACAGGGACGACCTACGAGCAGTACTTC
.	TRBD1	TRBV6-2/TRBV6-3	TRBJ2-7	CASSYPAGGVPDEQYF	TGTGCCAGCAGTTATCCCGCAGGGGGAGTACCTGACGAGCAGTACTTC
.	TRBD2	TRBV27	TRBJ2-5	CASSHTAGLASGTQYF	TGTGCCAGCAGCCATACAGCGGGGTTAGCGTCGGGGACCCAGTACTTC
.	.	TRBV2	TRBJ1-6	CASSGRSGYNSPLHF	TGTGCCAGCAGTGGACGTTCCGGGTATAATTCACCCCTCCACTTT
once	TRBD2	TRBV3-1/TRBV3-2	TRBJ2-7	CASSQALGGSYEQYF	TGTGCCAGCAGCCAAGCCCTCGGGGGGTCCTACGAGCAGTACTTC
.	.	TRBV4-1	TRBJ2-4	CASSRGEQGNENIQYF	TGCGCCAGCAGCCGAGGCGAACAGGGTAATGAAAACATTCAGTACTTC
.	.	TRBV6-1	TRBJ2-4	CASSESSVVERAKNIQYF	TGTGCCAGCAGTGAAAGTAGTGTCGTCGAGAGGGCCAAAAACATTCAGTACTTC
.	TRBD2	TRBV6-1	TRBJ2-3	CASSGGLAGRASTDTQYF	TGTGCCAGCAGTGGCGGACTAGCGGGGAGAGCTAGCACAGATACGCAGTATTTT
.	.	TRBV24-1	TRBJ1-2	CATSDRSNYGYTF	TGTGCCACCAGTGATCGGAGTAACTATGGCTACACCTTC
.	TRBD2	TRBV10-1	TRBJ2-1	CASSLTSGGTYNEQFF	TGCGCCAGCAGTCTCACTAGCGGGGGGACCTACAATGAGCAGTTCTTC
once	.	TRBV3-1/TRBV3-2	TRBJ1-4	CASSHSVRTKATNEKLFF	TGTGCCAGCAGCCACAGCGTCCGGACAAAAGCAACTAATGAAAAACTGTTTTTT
once	TRBD1	TRBV18	TRBJ1-6	CASSPRPAGQANSPLHF	TGTGCCAGCTCACCACGGCCCGCTGGACAGGCTAATTCACCCCTCCACTTT
once	TRBD1	TRBV12-3/TRBV12-4	TRBJ1-2	CASMWTGSDGYTF	TGTGCCAGCATGTGGACAGGGTCTGATGGCTACACCTTC
.	TRBD1	TRBV5-6	TRBJ1-2	CATKEGQGANYGYTF	TGTGCCACCAAAGAAGGGCAGGGGGCCAACTATGGCTACACCTTC
.	TRBD1	TRBV27	TRBJ1-2	CASSFRPTGSYGYTF	TGTGCCAGCAGTTTCCGACCGACAGGGTCCTATGGCTACACCTTC
.	.	TRBV7-2	TRBJ1-5	CASSIQGSSQPQHF	TGTGCCAGCAGCATCCAGGGTTCGTCTCAGCCCCAGCATTTT
.	TRBD2	TRBV6-5	TRBJ2-1	CASSYSGRGPGEQFF	TGTGCCAGCAGTTACTCGGGGAGGGGACCGGGTGAGCAGTTCTTC
.	.	TRBV27	TRBJ2-5	CASALQYQETQYF	TGTGCCAGCGCTCTTCAGTACCAAGAGACCCAGTACTTC
.	.	TRBV5-1	TRBJ1-1	CASSPGQYTEAFF	TGCGCCAGCAGCCCAGGACAGTACACTGAAGCTTTCTTT
.	TRBD1	TRBV25-1	TRBJ1-6	CASSEFPGGLDSPLHF	TGTGCCAGCAGTGAATTTCCAGGGGGACTTGATTCACCCCTCCACTTT